A selection of T cell receptor beta chains follows, all from one sample in a study of response to subunit inactivated influenza vaccine. TCRdb passed the RT-PCR reads through MiXCR, listing each CDR3 protein once. The sample comprises about 780,000 distinct CDR3 sequences, around 20% of which are singletons, and approximately 10% rests with the top ten. The sample was PBMCs from blood, taken roughly 5 days after vaccination. Receptors were obtained from a man in his forties or fifties who received an inactivated influenza vaccine. Both conserved end residues are trimmed from each CDR3. Fields, in order: J gene, V gene, clone size, CDR3 protein. Rows give clone size only sometimes, using once, few, many, or a class for an expanded clone.

J: TRBJ1-3
V: TRBV4-3
size: .
CDR3: ASSQDIGGSRGNTIY

J: TRBJ2-3
V: TRBV5-1
size: .
CDR3: ASSLADRGSTDTQY

J: TRBJ2-2
V: TRBV12-5
size: .
CDR3: ASGLNPSGELF

J: TRBJ1-4
V: TRBV5-4
size: few
CDR3: ASSQRTGPGEKLF

J: TRBJ2-3
V: TRBV6-5
size: .
CDR3: ASSDLLTQY

J: TRBJ2-7
V: TRBV6-1
size: .
CDR3: ASSTPGTGGSEQY

J: TRBJ2-3
V: TRBV15
size: .
CDR3: ATSRVRLAGTTDTQY

J: TRBJ1-6
V: TRBV28
size: few
CDR3: ASRRDKARPNSPLH

J: TRBJ2-1
V: TRBV30
size: many
CDR3: AWKGRENEQF

J: TRBJ2-5
V: TRBV10-3
size: few
CDR3: AISVRSEETQY

J: TRBJ2-3
V: TRBV29-1
size: .
CDR3: SVDRDTQY

J: TRBJ2-3
V: TRBV7-9
size: .
CDR3: ASRPSRDIRTDTQY

J: TRBJ2-7
V: TRBV6-1
size: few
CDR3: ASSPTKGGSYEQY

J: TRBJ2-2
V: TRBV6-5
size: few
CDR3: ASSYSTGRDTGELF

J: TRBJ2-3
V: TRBV5-1
size: few
CDR3: ASSLWTGDTDTQY

J: TRBJ2-6
V: TRBV15
size: .
CDR3: ATRLGANVLT

J: TRBJ1-4
V: TRBV7-9
size: .
CDR3: ASSLTQGPDEKLF

J: TRBJ2-3
V: TRBV20-1
size: few
CDR3: SATGLATDTQY

J: TRBJ1-2
V: TRBV28
size: once
CDR3: ASSPEGSVGGYT

J: TRBJ1-5
V: TRBV6-1
size: few
CDR3: ASRTGRDQPQH

J: TRBJ2-2
V: TRBV6-1
size: .
CDR3: ASSDLPDRGYTGELF

J: TRBJ1-2
V: TRBV6-2/TRBV6-3
size: few
CDR3: ASSPVGANYGYT

J: TRBJ2-1
V: TRBV25-1
size: .
CDR3: ASSEGTSGGYEQF

J: TRBJ2-5
V: TRBV9
size: few
CDR3: ASSLMDGNQETQY

J: TRBJ2-3
V: TRBV7-2
size: .
CDR3: ASSPQGARATDTQY

J: TRBJ1-3
V: TRBV12-3/TRBV12-4
size: few
CDR3: ASSFPGRYGNTIY

J: TRBJ2-1
V: TRBV12-3/TRBV12-4
size: few
CDR3: ASSLHSTYNEQF

J: TRBJ2-7
V: TRBV12-3/TRBV12-4
size: once
CDR3: ASSQTSGAREQY

J: TRBJ2-7
V: TRBV6-5
size: .
CDR3: ASSYAGTELYEQY

J: TRBJ2-1
V: TRBV20-1
size: .
CDR3: SARDAVSGDEQF

J: TRBJ2-7
V: TRBV20-1
size: few
CDR3: SASRRDRGISEQY

J: TRBJ2-3
V: TRBV21-1
size: many
CDR3: ASTTLDDHYTDTQY

J: TRBJ1-1
V: TRBV7-3
size: .
CDR3: ASSLSPRTEAF

J: TRBJ2-7
V: TRBV11-2
size: few
CDR3: ASSLLGVRYEQY

J: TRBJ2-7
V: TRBV12-3/TRBV12-4
size: .
CDR3: ASSLILGYEQY

J: TRBJ2-7
V: TRBV4-3
size: few
CDR3: ASSQEHSGVPYEQY

J: TRBJ1-5
V: TRBV20-1
size: .
CDR3: SAEKAGLRRH

J: TRBJ1-5
V: TRBV20-1
size: .
CDR3: SAITPDSNQPQH

J: TRBJ2-7
V: TRBV7-2
size: .
CDR3: ASSSQPRGEEQY

J: TRBJ2-3
V: TRBV9
size: once
CDR3: ASSEVLGTVTDTQY

J: TRBJ2-1
V: TRBV29-1
size: few
CDR3: SVLGHKLNNEQF

J: TRBJ2-5
V: TRBV12-3/TRBV12-4
size: many
CDR3: ASSRQGGETQY

J: TRBJ1-2
V: TRBV7-2
size: .
CDR3: ASSPGSGGYT

J: TRBJ2-7
V: TRBV12-3/TRBV12-4
size: .
CDR3: ASSLNPDEQY

J: TRBJ1-1
V: TRBV12-3/TRBV12-4
size: .
CDR3: ASWGQGHTEAF

J: TRBJ2-1
V: TRBV4-3
size: .
CDR3: ASSQAAETGYNEQF

J: TRBJ2-3
V: TRBV19
size: .
CDR3: ASSGGQGTDTQY

J: TRBJ2-7
V: TRBV27
size: .
CDR3: ASSPSLAGRSYEQY

J: TRBJ1-5
V: TRBV20-1
size: many
CDR3: SARILRGNQPQH

J: TRBJ2-2
V: TRBV12-3/TRBV12-4
size: .
CDR3: ASRDRGHTGELF

J: TRBJ1-5
V: TRBV20-1
size: few
CDR3: SARTGSTNQPQH

J: TRBJ2-7
V: TRBV7-2
size: .
CDR3: ASSSRAFQGNEQY

J: TRBJ2-3
V: TRBV15
size: .
CDR3: ATSRNRGHQADTQY

J: TRBJ1-4
V: TRBV5-6
size: few
CDR3: ASSSIGEKLF

J: TRBJ2-1
V: TRBV6-2/TRBV6-3
size: few
CDR3: ASKLNRVNEQF

J: TRBJ1-5
V: TRBV6-5
size: .
CDR3: ASSYAGQPQH

J: TRBJ2-5
V: TRBV12-3/TRBV12-4
size: .
CDR3: ASSSSGLAGAETQY